These 2 T cell receptor beta chains originate from one sample sequenced in a study of blood T cell repertoires in COVID-19. The data were produced by immunoSEQ multiplex PCR, yet TCRdb's version contains in-frame clones alone and is incomplete. The repertoire holds roughly 320,000 clones, with approximately 86% as singletons. The sample was peripheral blood. The receptor source for this set is a man aged 70 or older with acute or convalescent COVID-19.

The chain couples TRBV3-1 (or the pseudogene TRBV3-2) to TRBJ1-2; TRBD1 matches 10 bases. There are 15 residues in the CDR3. Germline trimming cut 1 base from V and 5 bases from J; bases unmatched to any gene: 4. Germline CDR1 LGHDT, CDR2 YNNKEL (reference sequence). Here the CDR3 DNA reads TGTGCCAGCAGCCAAGTGGCGGGACAGGGGTATGGCTACACCTTC. This gives the protein CASSQVAGQGYGYTF.

The V and J genes are TRBV5-6 and TRBJ2-2; 9 bases align to TRBD2. With 7 bases clipped from V and 2 bases from J, the junction kept 6 bases outside the gene matches. The CDR3 spans 15 residues. Germline-derived CDR1 and CDR2 are SGHDT and YYEEEE. The CDR3 nucleotides read TGTGCCAGCGTGCGACTAGCGGAAAACACCGGGGAGCTGTTTTTT. Translating gives CASVRLAENTGELFF. Full variable domain (rest looked up from reference TRBV5-6 and TRBJ2-2): DAGVTQSPTHLIKTRGQQVTLRCSPKSGHDTVSWYQQALGQGPQFIFQYYEEEERQRGNFPDRFSGHQFPNYSSELNVNALLLGDSALYLCASVRLAENTGELFFGEGSRLTVL.